This T cell receptor beta chain was sequenced for a study of cytomegalovirus exposure and HLA in healthy donors. This PCR relied on a set of 60 Vbeta primers and 13 Jbeta primers. Here immunoSEQ multiplex PCR was the method, and the copy in TCRdb shows in-frame clones only, minus some. The profile shows more than 150,000 clones, just under 80% of them singletons. A note on this clone: Its antigen is not known.

General study findings and limits: Most CMV-associated TCR beta chains appeared HLA-restricted in a later analysis. Certain indistinguishable V segments, among them TRBV6-2 and TRBV6-3, were excluded.

Germline lookup yields CDR1 LNHNV and CDR2 YYDKDF (reference sequence). The CDR3 extends over 14 amino acids. The ends were cut back, 6 bases at V and 5 bases at J, with 11 bases in the middle. This rearrangement joins TRBV15 to TRBJ1-6, with D possibly matching TRBD1 (6 bases). The source is a woman in her thirties in good health and CMV-seropositive. Sequencing input: PBMCs. The CDR3 sequence is CATSTGTHNSPLHF. The CDR3, as DNA: TGTGCCACCAGTACCGGGACACATAATTCACCCCTCCACTTT.